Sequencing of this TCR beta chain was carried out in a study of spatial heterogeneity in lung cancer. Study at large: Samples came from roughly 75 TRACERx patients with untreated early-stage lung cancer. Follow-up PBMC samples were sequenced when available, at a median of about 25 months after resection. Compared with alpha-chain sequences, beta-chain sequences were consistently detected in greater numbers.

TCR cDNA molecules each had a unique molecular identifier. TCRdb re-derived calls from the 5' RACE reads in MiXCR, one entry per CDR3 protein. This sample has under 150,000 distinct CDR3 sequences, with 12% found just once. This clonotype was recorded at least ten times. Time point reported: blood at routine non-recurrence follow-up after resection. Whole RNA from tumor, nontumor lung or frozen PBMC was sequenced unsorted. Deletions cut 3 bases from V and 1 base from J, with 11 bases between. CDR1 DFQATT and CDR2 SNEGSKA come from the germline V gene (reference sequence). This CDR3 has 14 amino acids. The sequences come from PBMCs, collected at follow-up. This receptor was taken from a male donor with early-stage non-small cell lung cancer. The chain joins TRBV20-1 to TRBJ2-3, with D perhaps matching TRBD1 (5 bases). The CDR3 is CSASGDSGTDTQYF. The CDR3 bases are TGCAGTGCTAGCGGTGACAGCGGCACAGATACGCAGTATTTT.